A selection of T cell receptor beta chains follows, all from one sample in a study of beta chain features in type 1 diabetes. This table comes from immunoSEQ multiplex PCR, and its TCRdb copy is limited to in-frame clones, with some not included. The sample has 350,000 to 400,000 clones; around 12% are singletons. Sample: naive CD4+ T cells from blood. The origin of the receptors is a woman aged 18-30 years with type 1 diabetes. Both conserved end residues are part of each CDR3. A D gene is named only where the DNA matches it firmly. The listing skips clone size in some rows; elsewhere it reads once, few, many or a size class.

TGCGCCAGCAGCCAAGATTCCAGGATGAACACTGAAGCTTTCTTT | CASSQDSRMNTEAFF | TRBJ1-1 | few | TRBV4-3 | NA
TGTGCCAGCAGCTCACAGGGGGCCTACAATGAGCAGTTCTTC | CASSSQGAYNEQFF | TRBJ2-1 | NA | TRBV14 | TRBD1
TGTGCCAGCAGCTTAGCGCGACGGTGGGAGGGCCAGCCCCAGCATTTT | CASSLARRWEGQPQHF | TRBJ1-5 | few | TRBV7-2 | NA
TGTGCCAGCAGACTCGACACCGGGGAGCTGTTTTTT | CASRLDTGELFF | TRBJ2-2 | NA | TRBV2 | NA
TGTGCCAGCAGCCAAGATGTCAGGTCCCCTAATGAAAAACTGTTTTTT | CASSQDVRSPNEKLFF | TRBJ1-4 | few | TRBV4-2 | NA
TGTGCCAGCAGCCCAACGGGACAGGGCGACCTTACCTACGAGCAGTACTTC | CASSPTGQGDLTYEQYF | TRBJ2-7 | few | TRBV21-1 | NA
TGTGCCAGCATCGAGGTCGTGGGCACTGAAGCTTTCTTT | CASIEVVGTEAFF | TRBJ1-1 | NA | TRBV2 | NA
TGTGCCAGCAGAGAAGCAGGGTACGAGCAGTACTTC | CASREAGYEQYF | TRBJ2-7 | NA | TRBV7-2 | NA
TGTGCCAGCAGCTTTGCCGGGACAGGGGGGGCTAGCGGGAGGAGTGAGCAGTACTTC | CASSFAGTGGASGRSEQYF | TRBJ2-7 | few | TRBV5-4 | NA
TGTGCCAGCAGGGGGGAAGGCACAGATACGCAGTATTTT | CASRGEGTDTQYF | TRBJ2-3 | few | TRBV19 | NA
TGTGCCAGCAGCTTAGTTCGAGGGAACACTGAAGCTTTCTTT | CASSLVRGNTEAFF | TRBJ1-1 | few | TRBV7-6 | NA
TGTGCCAGCTCACCAGGGGCGAACACTGAAGCTTTCTTT | CASSPGANTEAFF | TRBJ1-1 | few | TRBV18 | NA
TGTGCCAGTAGTATTCTGGTGGACTTTTTGAGAGGCTACACCTTC | CASSILVDFLRGYTF | TRBJ1-2 | few | TRBV19 | NA
TGTGCCAGCAAGCGGGGCGGGGGGGCCGATGAGCAGTTCTTC | CASKRGGGADEQFF | TRBJ2-1 | few | TRBV13 | TRBD2
TGCAGCGTTGGGAGGCGGCTAGCGGGAGAGACCCAGTACTTC | CSVGRRLAGETQYF | TRBJ2-5 | few | TRBV29-1 | TRBD2
TGTGCCACCTCCCGGGACAGACCCACCGGGGAGCTGTTTTTT | CATSRDRPTGELFF | TRBJ2-2 | NA | TRBV2 | TRBD1
TGTGCCAGTAAAAGCGGCATGAACACTGAAGCTTTCTTT | CASKSGMNTEAFF | TRBJ1-1 | few | TRBV11-3 | NA
TGTGCCAGCAAAAGCGGGATGGAGATTTACGAGCAGTACTTC | CASKSGMEIYEQYF | TRBJ2-7 | few | TRBV28 | TRBD2
TGCGCCAGCAGTCAGCCCCGACAGGGGGCCTTCCTGAACACTGAAGCTTTCTTT | CASSQPRQGAFLNTEAFF | TRBJ1-1 | few | TRBV23-1 | TRBD1
TGCAGCGTCCAGCCCGGGACAGTGAAAGGCACAGATACGCAGTATTTT | CSVQPGTVKGTDTQYF | TRBJ2-3 | few | TRBV29-1 | TRBD1
TGTGCCAGCAGCGGGAGACTAGCGGGGGCCTCGCAGTATTTT | CASSGRLAGASQYF | TRBJ2-3 | few | TRBV9 | TRBD2
TGCGCCAGCAGCTTAAGCGCGGGAGGAGATACGCAGTATTTT | CASSLSAGGDTQYF | TRBJ2-3 | NA | TRBV5-1 | TRBD2
TGTGCCATCGTGGGGGGGGCTGGAGATACGCAGTATTTT | CAIVGGAGDTQYF | TRBJ2-3 | once | TRBV10-3 | NA
TGCGCCAGCAGCGACCCCACAGGGATCCAAGCCAAAAACATTCAGTACTTC | CASSDPTGIQAKNIQYF | TRBJ2-4 | NA | TRBV4-1 | NA
TGTGCCAGCAGCACCACTAGCGGCCTAGAGACCCAGTACTTC | CASSTTSGLETQYF | TRBJ2-5 | NA | TRBV7-9 | TRBD2
TGCGCCAGCAGCAAAGGTACTAGCGGGAGGACTACAGATACGCAGTATTTT | CASSKGTSGRTTDTQYF | TRBJ2-3 | NA | TRBV5-1 | TRBD2
TGTGCCAGCAGTTCCAGCGGGAGGGCCCTGAATGAGCAGTTCTTC | CASSSSGRALNEQFF | TRBJ2-1 | few | TRBV28 | TRBD2
TGTGCCAGCTCACCCCCCGGACAGAGCGACTATGGCTACACCTTC | CASSPPGQSDYGYTF | TRBJ1-2 | NA | TRBV18 | NA
TGCGCCAGCAGCTTGAGTGCTAGCGGGGGCCAAGAGACCCAGTACTTC | CASSLSASGGQETQYF | TRBJ2-5 | NA | TRBV5-1 | TRBD2
TGTGCCACCAGCAGAGATTCGGGCGGGACCAGGTACAATGAGCAGTTCTTC | CATSRDSGGTRYNEQFF | TRBJ2-1 | NA | TRBV15 | NA